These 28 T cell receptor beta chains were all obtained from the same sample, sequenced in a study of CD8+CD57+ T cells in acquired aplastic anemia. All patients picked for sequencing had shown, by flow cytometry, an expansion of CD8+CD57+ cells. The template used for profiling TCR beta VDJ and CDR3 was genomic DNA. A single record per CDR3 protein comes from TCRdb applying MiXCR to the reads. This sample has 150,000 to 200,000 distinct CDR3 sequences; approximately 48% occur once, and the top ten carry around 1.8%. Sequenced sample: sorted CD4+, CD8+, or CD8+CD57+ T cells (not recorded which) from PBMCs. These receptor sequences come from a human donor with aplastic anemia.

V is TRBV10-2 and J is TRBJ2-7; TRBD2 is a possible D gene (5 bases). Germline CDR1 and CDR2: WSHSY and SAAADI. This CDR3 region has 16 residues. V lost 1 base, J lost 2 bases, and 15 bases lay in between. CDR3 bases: TGCGCCAGCAGTGAGTTGAGCGGAGTAACTGCCTACGAGCAGTACTTC. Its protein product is CASSELSGVTAYEQYF.

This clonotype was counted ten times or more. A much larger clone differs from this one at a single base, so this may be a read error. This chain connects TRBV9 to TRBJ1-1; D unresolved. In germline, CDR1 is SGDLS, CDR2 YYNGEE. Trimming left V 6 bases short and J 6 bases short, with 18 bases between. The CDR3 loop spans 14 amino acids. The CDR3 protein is CASTPHSSDAEAFF. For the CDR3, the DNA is TGTGCCAGCACCCCGCACAGTTCAGACGCTGAAGCTTTCTTT.

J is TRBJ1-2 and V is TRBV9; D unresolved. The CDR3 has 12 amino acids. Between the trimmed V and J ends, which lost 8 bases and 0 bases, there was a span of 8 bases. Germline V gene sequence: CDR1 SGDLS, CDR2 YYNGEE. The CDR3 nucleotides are TGTGCCAGTACCGAAGCTAACTATGGCTACACCTTC. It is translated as CASTEANYGYTF.

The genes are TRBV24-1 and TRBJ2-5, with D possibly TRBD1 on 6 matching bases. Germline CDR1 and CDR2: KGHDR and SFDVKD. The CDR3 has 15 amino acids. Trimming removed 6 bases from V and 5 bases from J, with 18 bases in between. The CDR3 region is CATSSAQGPGETQYF. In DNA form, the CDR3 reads TGTGCCACCAGTTCTGCGCAGGGGCCAGGCGAGACCCAGTACTTC.

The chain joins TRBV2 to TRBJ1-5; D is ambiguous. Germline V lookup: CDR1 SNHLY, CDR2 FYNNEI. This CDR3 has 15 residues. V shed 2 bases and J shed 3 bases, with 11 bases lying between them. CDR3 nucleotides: TGTGCCAGCAGTGAACTCGCCCGACTCAATCAGCCCCAGCATTTT. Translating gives CASSELARLNQPQHF.

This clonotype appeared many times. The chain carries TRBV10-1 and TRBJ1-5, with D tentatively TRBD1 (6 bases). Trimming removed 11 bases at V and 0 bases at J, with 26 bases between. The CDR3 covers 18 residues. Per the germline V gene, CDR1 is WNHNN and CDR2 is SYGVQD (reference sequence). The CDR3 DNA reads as TGCGCCGGAGGAGGGGGACAACCAAGTACCAGTAGCAATCAGCCCCAGCATTTT. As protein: CAGGGGQPSTSSNQPQHF.

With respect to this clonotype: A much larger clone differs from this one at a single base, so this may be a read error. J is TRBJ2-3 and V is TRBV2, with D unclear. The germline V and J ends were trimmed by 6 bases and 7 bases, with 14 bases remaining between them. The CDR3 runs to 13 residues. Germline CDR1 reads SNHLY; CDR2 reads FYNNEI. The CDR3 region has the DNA TGTGCCAGCAGCCAAGACGGTGGGAATACGCAGTATTTT. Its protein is CASSQDGGNTQYF.

The CDR3 spells CASSYGQGQGYTF. CDR3 DNA: TGTGCCAGCAGTTACGGACAGGGACAAGGCTACACCTTC. The chain links TRBV6-5 to TRBJ1-2; 8 bases fit TRBD1. CDR3 length equals 13 residues. In germline, CDR1 is MNHEY, CDR2 SVGAGI. The V and J ends lost 2 bases and 8 bases, in that order; junction bases with no gene match: 4.

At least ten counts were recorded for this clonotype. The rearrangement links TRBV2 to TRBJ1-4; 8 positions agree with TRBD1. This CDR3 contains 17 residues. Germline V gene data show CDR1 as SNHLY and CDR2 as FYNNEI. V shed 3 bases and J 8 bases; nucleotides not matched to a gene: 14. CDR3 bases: TGTGCCAGCAGTGATGATCGAGGGCAGGGGGCGTGGGAAAAACTGTTTTTT. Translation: CASSDDRGQGAWEKLFF.

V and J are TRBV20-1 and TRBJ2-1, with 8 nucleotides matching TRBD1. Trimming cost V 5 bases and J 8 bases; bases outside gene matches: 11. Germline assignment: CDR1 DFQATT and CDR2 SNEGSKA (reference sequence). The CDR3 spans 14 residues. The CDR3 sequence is CSASGQGAIDEQFF. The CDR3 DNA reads TGCAGTGCTTCCGGGCAGGGGGCTATCGATGAGCAGTTCTTC.

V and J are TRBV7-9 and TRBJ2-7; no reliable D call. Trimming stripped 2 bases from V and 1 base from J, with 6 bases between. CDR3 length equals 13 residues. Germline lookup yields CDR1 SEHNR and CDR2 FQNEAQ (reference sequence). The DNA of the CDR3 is TGTGCCAGCAGCTTAAGGTATTCCTACGAGCAGTACTTC. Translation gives CASSLRYSYEQYF.

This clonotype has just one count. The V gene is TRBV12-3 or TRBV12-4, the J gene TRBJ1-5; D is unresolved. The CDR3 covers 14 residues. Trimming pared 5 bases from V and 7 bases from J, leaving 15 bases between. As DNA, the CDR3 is TGTGCCAGCAGTCTGAAGTATGAGGGCCAGCCCCAGCATTTT. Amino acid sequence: CASSLKYEGQPQHF.

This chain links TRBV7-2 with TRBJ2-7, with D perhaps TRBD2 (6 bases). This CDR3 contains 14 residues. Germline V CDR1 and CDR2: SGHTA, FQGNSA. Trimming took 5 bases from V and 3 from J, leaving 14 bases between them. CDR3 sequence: CASSALLGGYEQYF. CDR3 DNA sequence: TGTGCCAGCAGCGCTCTTCTGGGGGGCTACGAGCAGTACTTC.

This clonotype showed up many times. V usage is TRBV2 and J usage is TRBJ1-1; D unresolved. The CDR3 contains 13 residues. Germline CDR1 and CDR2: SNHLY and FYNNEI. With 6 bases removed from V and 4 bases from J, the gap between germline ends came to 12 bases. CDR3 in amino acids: CASRELLVTEAFF. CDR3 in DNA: TGTGCCAGCAGGGAGTTGCTGGTCACTGAAGCTTTCTTT.

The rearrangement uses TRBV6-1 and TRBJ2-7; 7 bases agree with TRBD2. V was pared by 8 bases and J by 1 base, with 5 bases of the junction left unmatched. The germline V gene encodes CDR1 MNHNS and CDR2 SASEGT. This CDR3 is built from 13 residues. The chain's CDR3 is CASSTSDSYEQYF. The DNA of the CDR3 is TGTGCCAGCTCCACTAGCGATTCCTACGAGCAGTACTTC.

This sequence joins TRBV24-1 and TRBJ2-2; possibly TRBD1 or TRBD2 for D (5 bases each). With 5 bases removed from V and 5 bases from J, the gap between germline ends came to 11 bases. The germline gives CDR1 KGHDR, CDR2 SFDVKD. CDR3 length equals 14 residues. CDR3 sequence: CATSGRDGTGELFF. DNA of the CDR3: TGTGCCACCAGTGGAAGGGACGGTACCGGGGAGCTGTTTTTT.

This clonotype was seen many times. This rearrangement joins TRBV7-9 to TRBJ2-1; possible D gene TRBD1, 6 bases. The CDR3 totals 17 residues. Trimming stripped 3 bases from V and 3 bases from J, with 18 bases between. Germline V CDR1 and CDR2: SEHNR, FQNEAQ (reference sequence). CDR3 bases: TGTGCCAGCAGCTTGTTAAGGGGGTTTTCGGTCTACAATGAGCAGTTCTTC. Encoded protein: CASSLLRGFSVYNEQFF. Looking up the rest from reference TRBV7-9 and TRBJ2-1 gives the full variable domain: DTGVSQNPRHKITKRGQNVTFRCDPISEHNRLYWYRQTLGQGPEFLTYFQNEAQLEKSRLLSDRFSAERPKGSFSTLEIQRTEQGDSAMYLCASSLLRGFSVYNEQFFGPGTRLTVL.

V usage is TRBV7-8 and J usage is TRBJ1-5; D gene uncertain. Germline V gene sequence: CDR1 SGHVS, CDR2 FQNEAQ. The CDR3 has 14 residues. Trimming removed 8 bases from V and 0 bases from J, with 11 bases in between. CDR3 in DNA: TGTGCCAGCGGGAAGGGATATAGCAATCAGCCCCAGCATTTT. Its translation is CASGKGYSNQPQHF.

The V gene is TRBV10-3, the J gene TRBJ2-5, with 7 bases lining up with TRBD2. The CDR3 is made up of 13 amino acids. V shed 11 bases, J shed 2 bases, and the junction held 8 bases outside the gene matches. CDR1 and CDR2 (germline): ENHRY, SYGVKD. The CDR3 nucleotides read TGTGCCGGAACTAGCGCTCCACAAGAGACCCAGTACTTC. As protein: CAGTSAPQETQYF.

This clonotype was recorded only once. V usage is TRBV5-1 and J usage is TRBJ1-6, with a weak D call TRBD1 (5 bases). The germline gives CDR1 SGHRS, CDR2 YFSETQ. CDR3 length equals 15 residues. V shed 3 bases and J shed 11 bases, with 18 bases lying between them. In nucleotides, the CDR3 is TGCGCCAGCAGCTCCGGGGCCTCCGGGGGTCCACCCCTCCACTTT. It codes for CASSSGASGGPPLHF.

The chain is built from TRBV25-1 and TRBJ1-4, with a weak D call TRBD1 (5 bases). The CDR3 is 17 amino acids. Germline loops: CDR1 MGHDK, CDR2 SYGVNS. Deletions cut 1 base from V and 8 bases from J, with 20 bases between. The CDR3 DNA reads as TGTGCCAGCAGTGAATTGGGCCAGGGAAGGTTACAGGAAAAACTGTTTTTT. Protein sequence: CASSELGQGRLQEKLFF.

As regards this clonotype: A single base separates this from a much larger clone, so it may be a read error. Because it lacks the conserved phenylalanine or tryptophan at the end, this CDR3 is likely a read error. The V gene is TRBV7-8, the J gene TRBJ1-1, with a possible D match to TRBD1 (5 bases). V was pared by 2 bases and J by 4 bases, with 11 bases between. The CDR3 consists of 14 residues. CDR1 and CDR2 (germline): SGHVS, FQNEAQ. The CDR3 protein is CASSLNWGSTEAFS. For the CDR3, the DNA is TGTGCCAGCAGCTTAAATTGGGGGAGCACTGAAGCTTTCTCT.

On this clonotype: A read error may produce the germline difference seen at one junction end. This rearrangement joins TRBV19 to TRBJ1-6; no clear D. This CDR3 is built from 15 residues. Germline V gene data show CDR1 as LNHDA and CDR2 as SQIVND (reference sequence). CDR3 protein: CASSMGETEGSPLHF. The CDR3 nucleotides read TGTGCCAGCAGTATGGGTGAAACGGAGGGTTCACCCCTCCACTTT. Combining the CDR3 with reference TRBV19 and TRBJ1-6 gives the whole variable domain DGGITQSPKYLFRKEGQNVTLSCEQNLNHDAMYWYRQDPGQGLRLIYYSQIVNDFQKGDIAEGYSVSREKKESFPLTVTSAQKNPTAFYLCASSMGETEGSPLHFGNGTRLTVT.

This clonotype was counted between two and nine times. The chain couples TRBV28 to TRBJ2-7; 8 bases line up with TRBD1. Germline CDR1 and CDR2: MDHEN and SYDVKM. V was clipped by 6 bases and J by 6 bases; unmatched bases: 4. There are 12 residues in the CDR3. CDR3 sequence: CASSRGRTEQYF. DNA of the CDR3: TGTGCCAGCAGCAGGGGGCGGACCGAGCAGTACTTC.

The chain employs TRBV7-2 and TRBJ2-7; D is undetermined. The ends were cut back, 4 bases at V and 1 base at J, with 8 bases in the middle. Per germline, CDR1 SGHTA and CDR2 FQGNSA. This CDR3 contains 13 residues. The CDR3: CASSSPTSYEQYF. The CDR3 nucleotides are TGTGCCAGCAGCTCGCCTACATCCTACGAGCAGTACTTC.

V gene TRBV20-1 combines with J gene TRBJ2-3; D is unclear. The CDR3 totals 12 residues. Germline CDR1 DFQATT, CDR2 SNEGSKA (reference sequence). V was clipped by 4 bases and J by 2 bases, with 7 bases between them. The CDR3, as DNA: TGCAGTGCTACTACTTTCACAGATACGCAGTATTTT. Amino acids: CSATTFTDTQYF.

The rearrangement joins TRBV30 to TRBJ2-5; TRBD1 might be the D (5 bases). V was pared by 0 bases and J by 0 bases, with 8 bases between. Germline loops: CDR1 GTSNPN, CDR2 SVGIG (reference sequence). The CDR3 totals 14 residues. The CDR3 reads CAWSVGADQETQYF. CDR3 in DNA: TGTGCCTGGAGTGTAGGGGCTGACCAAGAGACCCAGTACTTC.

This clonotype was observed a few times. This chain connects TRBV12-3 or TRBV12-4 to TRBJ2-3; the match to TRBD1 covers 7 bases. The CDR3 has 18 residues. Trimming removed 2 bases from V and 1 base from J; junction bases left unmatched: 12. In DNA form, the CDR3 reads TGTGCCAGCAGTTTAAGGCCCACCTGGGACAGTCGCACAGATACGCAGTATTTT. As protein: CASSLRPTWDSRTDTQYF.